The T cell receptor beta chain described here comes from a study of blood T cells in healthy people across ages. PCR was performed a second time for 7 to 11 cycles using a sample-barcoded 5' primer and a J-beta primer mix. Each CDR3 protein is one row after TCRdb ran MiXCR on the 5' RACE reads. The sample has about 1.4 million distinct CDR3 sequences, approximately 59% seen once. The CDR3 is made up of 13 amino acids. V shed 4 bases and J 3 bases; nucleotides not matched to a gene: 5. CDR1 and CDR2 (germline): DFQATT, SNEGSKA (reference sequence). J is TRBJ2-7 and V is TRBV20-1, with 8 bases lining up with TRBD2. Input material: blood. The receptor was isolated from a young man in good health. CDR3 loop: CSATGTSDYEQYF. The DNA of the CDR3 is TGCAGTGCTACGGGGACTAGTGACTACGAGCAGTACTTC.